The clone carrying this TCR beta chain turned up a few times. The antigen is unknown. Per the germline V gene, CDR1 is SGHRS and CDR2 is YFSETQ. Trimming removed 0 bases from V and 5 bases from J, with 6 bases in between. The length of the CDR3 is 14 residues. These data are taken from a study of early T cells in non-severe SARS-CoV-2 infection. Study-wide background: The chains were unpaired, and the sequenced material was bulk RNA from unsorted whole blood. General study results and limits: Private and CD4 specificities were missed by VDJdb matching, skewed to anti-spike CD8.

Unique molecular identifiers were attached to individual cDNA molecules. Each CDR3 protein gets one entry after TCRdb re-called the 5' RACE reads with MiXCR. The sample lists approximately 110,000 distinct CDR3 sequences; under 15% were seen once. The chain uses TRBV5-1 and TRBJ1-6; D gene ambiguous. The receptor comes from an adult who was a healthcare worker with PCR-confirmed SARS-CoV-2 infection or an uninfected control (not recorded which). Sequences were obtained from whole blood. The CDR3 sequence: CASSLVPDNSPLHF. The CDR3 DNA is TGCGCCAGCAGCTTGGTACCGGATAATTCACCCCTCCACTTT.